This T cell receptor beta chain appears in the sequencing data of a study of blood T cell repertoires in COVID-19. Study-wide background: Whether acute or convalescent, the COVID-19 samples came from the United States, Italy and Spain. PBMCs, B-cell-depleted T cells, or T cells were the source of the cDNA or gDNA that made up the material.

Germline V gene lookup returns CDR1 SGHAT and CDR2 FQDESV (reference sequence). V lost 4 bases and J lost 5, with 11 bases in between. The length of the CDR3 is 13 residues. Original analysis: Reference gene primers were amplified, and this amplification served to estimate nucleated cell counts. TCRdb keeps only in-frame clones here, not all; method: immunoSEQ multiplex PCR. For V, J and clone size, that table is used; D and trimming come from the DNA. The sample has about 160,000 clones, around four fifths seen once; the top ten hold around 2.7%. The sequence derives from a man aged 65-85 years with acute or convalescent COVID-19. The rearrangement uses TRBV11-1 and TRBJ1-1, with D perhaps TRBD1 (6 bases). Sample: peripheral blood. The CDR3 loop reads CASSSSGETEAFF. The CDR3 DNA reads as TGTGCCAGCAGCTCATCAGGGGAGACTGAAGCTTTCTTT. The full variable domain, completed using reference TRBV11-1 and TRBJ1-1, is EAEVAQSPRYKITEKSQAVAFWCDPISGHATLYWYRQILGQGPELLVQFQDESVVDDSQLPKDRFSAERLKGVDSTLKIQPAELGDSAMYLCASSSSGETEAFFGQGTRLTVV.